Only a few counts were recorded for the clone carrying this TCR beta chain. The antigen is undetermined. The data were taken from a study of T cell repertoires in cytomegalovirus infection. Overall study context: Selection of CMV epitopes for the study included recently identified HLA-C-restricted and well-studied HLA-B-restricted ones. In public TCR beta signatures, there were indications of both CMV infection and matching HLA type. Study findings and constraints: HLA-C-restricted, CMV-specific TCR beta clonotypes were dominant ex vivo.

In TCRdb, the reads were re-called with MiXCR into one record per CDR3 protein. The table shows about 770,000 distinct CDR3 sequences, with 29% occurring only once. The germline V gene has CDR1 SEHNR and CDR2 FQNEAQ (reference sequence). The CDR3 spans 15 residues. With 4 bases removed from V and 2 bases from J, the gap between germline ends came to 11 bases. The sample in question was cultured CD8+ T cells from PBMCs, obtained from culture after CMV antigen stimulation. The chain joins TRBV7-9 to TRBJ2-2; maybe TRBD2 (6 bases). This TCR was sampled from a human donor in good health (CMV status not recorded). Some clones in this sample may be carry-over from other donors' samples. CDR3: CASSSPGTNTGELFF. The DNA of the CDR3 is TGTGCCAGCAGCTCTCCCGGGACTAACACCGGGGAGCTGTTTTTT.